These 3 T cell receptor beta chains were all obtained from the same sample, sequenced in a study of identifying expanded T cells in peripheral blood. Produced via immunoSEQ multiplex PCR; TCRdb's table is partial and in-frame only. The sample shows around 120,000 clones, around nine tenths of them seen only once. The sequencing input was blood. These TCRs come from a person aged 18 to 75 in good health.

The chain employs TRBV2 and TRBJ2-6; no definite D call. This CDR3 comprises 13 residues. Trimming shortened V by 5 bases and J by 3 bases, and 5 bases separated the two germline ends. CDR1 and CDR2 from the germline V gene are SNHLY and FYNNEI. The DNA of the CDR3 is TGTGCCAGCAGTTTAGGTGGGGCCAACGTCCTGACTTTC. Translating it yields CASSLGGANVLTF.

V usage is TRBV6-6 and J usage is TRBJ2-7, with D uncertain. The ends were cut back, 4 bases at V and 4 bases at J, with 8 bases in the middle. Germline V lookup: CDR1 MNHNY, CDR2 SVGAGI (reference sequence). The CDR3 consists of 12 residues. CDR3 protein: CASSFADYEQYF. Written as DNA, the CDR3 is TGTGCCAGCAGTTTTGCAGATTACGAGCAGTACTTC.

This chain uses TRBV18 with TRBJ2-3; tentative D call: TRBD1 (5 bases). The germline V and J ends were trimmed by 3 bases and 5 bases, with 15 bases remaining between them. Germline CDR1 reads KGHSH; CDR2 reads LQKENI. The CDR3 sequence is 15 residues long. The CDR3 nucleotides read TGTGCCAGCTCACCGGATCTAGGGGCCGGAGATACGCAGTATTTT. Amino acids: CASSPDLGAGDTQYF.